What follows are 23 T cell receptor beta chains derived from one specimen sequenced in a study of T cells in localized non-small cell lung cancer. TCRdb's copy holds only in-frame clones and misses some; the assay was immunoSEQ multiplex PCR. This sample has 2,000 to 3,000 clones; 25% occur once, and the top ten carry roughly 5.2%. The sequencing used lung tumor tissue, collected before any cancer treatment. These receptors all stem from a woman aged 40-75 years with stage I lung adenocarcinoma.

This clone was picked up a small number of times. The V call is TRBV11-3, the J call TRBJ2-7; the D gene is possibly TRBD1 (6 bases). This CDR3 has 14 amino acids. Germline values: CDR1 SGHNT, CDR2 YENEEA. Trimming cost V 3 bases and J 7 bases, with 16 bases left between them. CDR3 in DNA: TGTGCCAGCAGCTTGGCCAGGGGTGTTGAAGAGCAGTACTTC. It codes for CASSLARGVEEQYF.

This clone appeared a single time. The rearrangement joins TRBV18 to TRBJ2-1; a weak D match, TRBD2 (6 bases). The V gene lost 0 bases and the J gene lost 5 bases, with 17 bases spanning the gap. Germline V CDR1 and CDR2: KGHSH, LQKENI. This CDR3 spans 17 amino acids. CDR3 region: CASSPPLVTSRHNEQFF. CDR3 in DNA: TGTGCCAGCTCACCACCTTTGGTCACTAGCAGGCACAATGAGCAGTTCTTC.

The V gene is TRBV15, the J gene TRBJ2-2, with D unresolved. Trimming cost V 0 bases and J 4 bases, with 6 bases left between them. The CDR3 sequence is 14 residues long. Per the germline V gene, CDR1 is LNHNV and CDR2 is YYDKDF (reference sequence). This chain's CDR3 is CATSRDFVTGELFF. The CDR3 DNA reads TGTGCCACCAGCAGAGATTTCGTCACCGGGGAGCTGTTTTTT.

The V and J genes are TRBV28 and TRBJ1-1; D ambiguous. The CDR3 is made up of 13 amino acids. Per germline, CDR1 MDHEN and CDR2 SYDVKM. V was cut by 6 bases and J by 5 bases, with 13 bases left in between. This CDR3 is CASSSRWITEAFF. The CDR3 DNA reads as TGTGCCAGCAGCTCCCGGTGGATTACTGAAGCTTTCTTT.

There are a few counts of this clone. The V gene is TRBV11-3, the J gene TRBJ2-1; 7 bases match TRBD2. J lost 4 bases, V lost 3 bases, and 3 bases had no gene match. The CDR3 covers 14 residues. Germline V gives CDR1 SGHNT, CDR2 YENEEA. In DNA form, the CDR3 reads TGTGCCAGCAGCTTGAGCGGGACTTACAATGAGCAGTTCTTC. This gives the protein CASSLSGTYNEQFF. The variable domain in full, completed from reference TRBV11-3 and TRBJ2-1, reads EAGVVQSPRYKIIEKKQPVAFWCNPISGHNTLYWYLQNLGQGPELLIRYENEEAVDDSQLPKDRFSAERLKGVDSTLKIQPAELGDSAVYLCASSLSGTYNEQFFGPGTRLTVL.

The chain links TRBV29-1 to TRBJ2-5; no clear D. V gave up 6 bases and J gave up 4 bases, with 15 bases separating them. Germline V gene lookup returns CDR1 SQVTM and CDR2 ANQGSEA. The CDR3 contains 13 residues. Here the CDR3 DNA reads TGCAGCGTGTTCGGCGGAAAGGGAGAGACCCAGTACTTC. Translation gives CSVFGGKGETQYF.

CDR3 sequence: CASSPWLLEGTDTQYF. The CDR3 DNA sequence: TGTGCCAGCTCACCGTGGCTTCTAGAGGGCACAGATACGCAGTATTTT. The chain couples TRBV18 to TRBJ2-3; D uncertain. Trimming removed 3 bases from V and 1 base from J, with 14 bases in between. Germline-derived CDR1 and CDR2 are KGHSH and LQKENI. This CDR3 has 16 residues.

This clone is labeled as large. The chain combines TRBV11-3 with TRBJ2-1; D may be TRBD2 (5 bases). This CDR3 contains 19 residues. Germline V CDR1 and CDR2: SGHNT, YENEEA. V lost 3 bases and J 0 bases, leaving 21 bases between the germline ends. CDR3 nucleotides: TGTGCCAGCAGCTTGAATGCGGGTAATAGCCGATTCTCCTACAATGAGCAGTTCTTC. Amino acid sequence: CASSLNAGNSRFSYNEQFF.

This clone was detected a few times. This chain connects TRBV9 to TRBJ1-2, with a weak D call TRBD1 (5 bases). The CDR3 is 16 amino acids. V dropped 4 bases and J dropped 4 bases, with 20 bases sitting between them. Per germline, CDR1 SGDLS and CDR2 YYNGEE. Here the CDR3 reads CASSFRRDGSSYGYTF. CDR3 DNA sequence: TGTGCCAGCAGCTTTCGCAGGGACGGTTCTTCCTATGGCTACACCTTC.

This clone has only a few counts. The V and J genes are TRBV28 and TRBJ1-2; D is uncertain. The V gene lost 6 bases and the J gene lost 8 bases, with 13 bases spanning the gap. The CDR3 runs 12 residues. The V gene's germline CDR1 is MDHEN and CDR2 SYDVKM. CDR3 bases: TGTGCCAGCAGACCCACGAGCCGGGGCTACACCTTC. Amino acid sequence: CASRPTSRGYTF.

The V call is TRBV28, the J call TRBJ2-7, with D perhaps matching TRBD2 (6 bases). V dropped 3 bases and J dropped 7 bases, with 25 bases sitting between them. Germline V gene lookup returns CDR1 MDHEN and CDR2 SYDVKM. CDR3 size: 17 residues. The CDR3 spells CASSLVGVGFAGREQYF. CDR3 DNA sequence: TGTGCCAGCAGTTTGGTTGGGGTCGGTTTCGCCGGGAGAGAGCAGTACTTC.

This clone showed up just a few times. The chain combines TRBV28 with TRBJ1-2; 9 nucleotides match TRBD1. V trimming: 0 bases; J trimming: 8 bases; junction bases outside the gene matches: 1. Germline loops: CDR1 MDHEN, CDR2 SYDVKM. This CDR3 contains 13 residues. The CDR3 nucleotides are TGTGCCAGCAGTTTATGGGACAGGGGCGGCTACACCTTC. Its translation: CASSLWDRGGYTF.

The genes are TRBV11-3 and TRBJ2-6; 7 bases line up with TRBD2. Germline values: CDR1 SGHNT, CDR2 YENEEA. J gave up 1 base and V 6 bases, and 9 bases lay outside the gene matches. CDR3 length: 17 residues. CDR3 loop: CASSLAVPGSGANVLTF. The CDR3, as DNA: TGTGCCAGCAGTCTAGCGGTTCCGGGTTCTGGGGCCAACGTCCTGACTTTC.

The V gene is TRBV28, the J gene TRBJ2-7; D is possibly TRBD2 (5 bases). Germline V gives CDR1 MDHEN, CDR2 SYDVKM. The CDR3 loop spans 12 amino acids. V lost 2 bases to trimming and J lost 7 bases, with 9 bases between them. Here the CDR3 DNA reads TGTGCCAGCAGTTTAGACGGGGTTGAGCAGTACTTC. This codes for CASSLDGVEQYF.

This clone is termed large. This sequence joins TRBV10-3 and TRBJ2-5, with D possibly being TRBD1 (5 bases). Trimming took 2 bases from V and 1 from J, leaving 5 bases between them. Germline loops: CDR1 ENHRY, CDR2 SYGVKD. CDR3 length: 13 amino acids. The DNA of the CDR3 is TGTGCCATCAGTGAGAGGGGCCAAGAGACCCAGTACTTC. Amino acid sequence: CAISERGQETQYF.

The rearrangement joins TRBV9 to TRBJ1-5; TRBD1 is a possible D gene (5 bases). CDR3 length: 14 amino acids. CDR1 is SGDLS and CDR2 is YYNGEE in the germline V gene. V shed 0 bases and J shed 3 bases, with 7 bases lying between them. CDR3 DNA sequence: TGTGCCAGCAGCGTAGGACAGTTCAATCAGCCCCAGCATTTT. Its translation is CASSVGQFNQPQHF.

V and J are TRBV28 and TRBJ1-4; TRBD1 is a possible D gene (5 bases). The CDR3 covers 15 residues. V gave up 5 bases and J gave up 7 bases, with 17 bases separating them. The germline gives CDR1 MDHEN, CDR2 SYDVKM. CDR3 DNA: TGTGCCAGCAGTACATTCGGTGGGGCAGGTGAAAAACTGTTTTTT. It translates to CASSTFGGAGEKLFF. The complete variable domain, with remaining parts taken from reference TRBV28 and TRBJ1-4, reads DVKVTQSSRYLVKRTGEKVFLECVQDMDHENMFWYRQDPGLGLRLIYFSYDVKMKEKGDIPEGYSVSREKKERFSLILESASTNQTSMYLCASSTFGGAGEKLFFGSGTQLSVL.

The V gene is TRBV18, the J gene TRBJ2-5; D gene uncertain. There are 16 residues in the CDR3. The V gene's germline CDR1 is KGHSH and CDR2 LQKENI. Trimming took 3 bases from V and 2 from J, leaving 16 bases between them. The CDR3 DNA follows: TGTGCCAGCTCACCTCTACCCCGGCCCCCACAAGAGACCCAGTACTTC. Translation: CASSPLPRPPQETQYF.

Only a few counts were recorded for this clone. The chain carries TRBV28 and TRBJ1-4; 8 bases align to TRBD1. The CDR3 has 15 residues. After removal of 6 bases from V and 5 bases from J, the junction contained 8 bases not matched to a gene. Germline V gives CDR1 MDHEN, CDR2 SYDVKM. The chain's CDR3 is CASSLSGTGNEKLFF. The DNA of the CDR3 is TGTGCCAGCAGCCTATCCGGGACAGGCAATGAAAAACTGTTTTTT.

The chain couples TRBV28 to TRBJ1-2, with no clear D. The germline V gene has CDR1 MDHEN and CDR2 SYDVKM. This CDR3 spans 15 amino acids. Between the trimmed V and J ends, which lost 5 bases and 4 bases, there was a span of 17 bases. The CDR3 region has the DNA TGTGCCAGCAGTATACGCTCTAGGACTTTCTATGGCTACACCTTC. Its protein product is CASSIRSRTFYGYTF.

This sequence joins TRBV28 and TRBJ2-1; 10 bases align to TRBD2. Germline values: CDR1 MDHEN, CDR2 SYDVKM. V lost 5 bases and J lost 7; bases outside the gene matches: 11. This CDR3 is 16 amino acids long. CDR3 nucleotide sequence: TGTGCCAGCAGTACCGTGCTAGCGGGAGCGGGAAATGAGCAGTTCTTC. Its translation is CASSTVLAGAGNEQFF. Filled out from reference TRBV28 and TRBJ2-1, the complete variable domain reads DVKVTQSSRYLVKRTGEKVFLECVQDMDHENMFWYRQDPGLGLRLIYFSYDVKMKEKGDIPEGYSVSREKKERFSLILESASTNQTSMYLCASSTVLAGAGNEQFFGPGTRLTVL.

This clone was found a few times. V usage is TRBV28 and J usage is TRBJ2-3; D unresolved. Trimming stripped 5 bases from V and 6 bases from J, with 15 bases between. Germline lookup yields CDR1 MDHEN and CDR2 SYDVKM. The length of the CDR3 is 14 residues. The CDR3 protein is CASSPSSRPDTQYF. For the CDR3, the DNA is TGTGCCAGCAGTCCCTCCAGCCGACCTGATACGCAGTATTTT. Based on the CDR3 plus reference TRBV28 and TRBJ2-3, the full variable domain is DVKVTQSSRYLVKRTGEKVFLECVQDMDHENMFWYRQDPGLGLRLIYFSYDVKMKEKGDIPEGYSVSREKKERFSLILESASTNQTSMYLCASSPSSRPDTQYFGPGTRLTVL.

The chain is built from TRBV6-8 and TRBJ1-1; TRBD1 agrees at 7 bases. V was clipped by 10 bases and J by 1 base; unmatched bases: 3. The CDR3 runs 12 residues. CDR1 and CDR2 from the germline V gene are MNHGY and SAAAGT. The CDR3 protein is CAIRTGNTEAFF. CDR3 DNA: TGTGCCATCAGGACAGGGAACACTGAAGCTTTCTTT.